A single count supports the clone carrying this TCR beta chain. Its antigen is undetermined. Other DNA sequences in this specimen translate into the identical CDR3. The data derive from a study of T cell responses to AZD1222 COVID-19 vaccine. General study results and limits: With two AZD1222 doses given, Spike-specific TCR breadth and depth both rose. The peak T cell response came first, and repertoires were sampled only after it.

Sequencing was performed with immunoSEQ multiplex PCR; in TCRdb, only in-frame clones are kept and a portion is missing. The table includes tens of thousands of clones, around 83% detected once. The CDR3 runs 12 residues. CDR1 is SEHNR, CDR2 FQNEAQ, per germline (reference sequence). V lost 2 bases and J lost 6, with 2 bases in between. The material was peripheral blood, obtained on day 0 of AZD1222 vaccination. This receptor was taken from an adult in good health. The chain combines TRBV7-9 with TRBJ1-6; D call uncertain. CDR3 DNA: TGTGCCAGCAGCTTAAGTAATTCACCCCTCCACTTT. Translating it yields CASSLSNSPLHF. Using reference TRBV7-9 and TRBJ1-6 for the parts outside the CDR3, the full variable domain is DTGVSQNPRHKITKRGQNVTFRCDPISEHNRLYWYRQTLGQGPEFLTYFQNEAQLEKSRLLSDRFSAERPKGSFSTLEIQRTEQGDSAMYLCASSLSNSPLHFGNGTRLTVT.